These 11 T cell receptor beta chains were all obtained from the same sample, sequenced in a study of T-cell reconstitution after alpha-beta-depleted transplantation in children (dated by TCRdb to 2015 to 2016). Libraries came from PCR. Sequenced using an Illumina HiSeq 2500. Molecular barcoding was employed in the preparation of TCR libraries, with unique molecular identifiers being used to normalize TCRbeta repertoire quantification. Starting from the raw public reads, TCRdb applied fastp trimming at Q25, assembled clones with MiXCR and retained in-frame beta chains. Rows are combined by CDR3 protein, so each entry shows the most common genes and DNA. This sample holds 750,000 to 950,000 distinct CDR3 sequences; about 15% were observed only once. The leading ten clones occupy approximately 4.5% of the sample. Sample treatment or condition, as interpreted from the label and publication: allogeneic hematopoietic cell transplantation with graft depleted of TCRalphabeta T cells and CD19 B cells.

The material sequenced was PBMCs, mostly from graft donor cells, taken 360 days after TCRalphabeta/CD19-depleted stem cell transplant. The receptors were gathered from a male patient between 5 and 17 years old who had a stem cell transplant for acute lymphoblastic leukemia, so the T cells may come from the graft donor.

In this sample, this clonotype turned up a few times. The V gene is TRBV19, the J gene TRBJ2-1, with D tentatively TRBD2 (5 bases). CDR1 and CDR2 from the germline V gene are LNHDA and SQIVND (reference sequence). Trimming took 9 bases from V and 0 from J, leaving 12 bases between them. The CDR3 spans 14 residues. CDR3 in amino acids: CASRHGGSYNEQFF. The CDR3 DNA reads TGTGCCAGCAGACACGGAGGCTCCTACAATGAGCAGTTCTTC.

This clonotype was seen a handful of times. The J gene is TRBJ1-6, the V gene TRBV27, with D perhaps matching TRBD1 (5 bases). Per germline, CDR1 MNHEY and CDR2 SMNVEV (reference sequence). Trimming took 0 bases from V and 10 from J, leaving 28 bases between them. The CDR3 loop spans 20 amino acids. The CDR3 DNA reads TGTGCCAGCAGTTTATCTAAGGGACGAGGGTGGGCAAATGGTCTATCACCCCTCCACTTT. As protein: CASSLSKGRGWANGLSPLHF.

The chain carries TRBV7-9 and TRBJ2-7, with 10 bases matching TRBD2. Trimming removed 3 bases from V and 2 bases from J; junction bases left unmatched: 10. The CDR3 spans 17 residues. Germline CDR1 is SEHNR and CDR2 is FQNEAQ (reference sequence). CDR3 coding DNA: TGTGCCAGCAGCTTCCAACCTAGCGGGAGTAGGGCCTACGAGCAGTACTTC. Protein: CASSFQPSGSRAYEQYF. Together with reference TRBV7-9 and TRBJ2-7, the CDR3 gives the full variable domain: DTGVSQNPRHKITKRGQNVTFRCDPISEHNRLYWYRQTLGQGPEFLTYFQNEAQLEKSRLLSDRFSAERPKGSFSTLEIQRTEQGDSAMYLCASSFQPSGSRAYEQYFGPGTRLTVT.

The chain links TRBV7-6 to TRBJ2-1; D assignment may be TRBD1 or TRBD2 (5 bases each). V shed 4 bases and J shed 4 bases, with 17 bases lying between them. Per germline, CDR1 SGHVS and CDR2 FNYEAQ. This CDR3 is built from 16 residues. The chain's CDR3 is CASSSIGARKYNEQFF. CDR3 coding DNA: TGTGCCAGCAGCTCGATCGGGGCGCGAAAATACAATGAGCAGTTCTTC.

The sample holds many counts of this clonotype. The chain recombines TRBV28 with TRBJ2-5; D ambiguous. V was shortened by 2 bases and J by 4 bases, with 11 bases between the two germline ends. This CDR3 has 14 amino acids. Germline V gives CDR1 MDHEN, CDR2 SYDVKM. CDR3 loop: CASSLRFRPETQYF. The DNA of the CDR3 is TGTGCCAGCAGTTTAAGGTTTCGGCCAGAGACCCAGTACTTC.

In this sample, this clonotype turned up a few times. One base away lies a much larger clone, so this may be a sequencing read error. The gene calls are TRBV28 and TRBJ1-1, with D perhaps matching TRBD1 (5 bases). V was clipped by 4 bases and J by 0 bases, with 9 bases between them. Germline loops: CDR1 MDHEN, CDR2 SYDVKM. The CDR3 is 14 residues long. CDR3 bases: TGTGCCAGCAGTTGGGGGGGGATGAACACTGAAGCTTTCTTT. Protein: CASSWGGMNTEAFF.

Only a few counts were recorded for this clonotype. The J gene is TRBJ2-3, the V gene TRBV7-8, with D perhaps TRBD2 (5 bases). Germline V CDR1 and CDR2: SGHVS, FQNEAQ. The ends were cut back, 2 bases at V and 2 bases at J, with 11 bases in the middle. The CDR3 has 15 residues. CDR3 DNA sequence: TGTGCCAGCAGCTTACCGAGGGTGTACACAGATACGCAGTATTTT. Translating it yields CASSLPRVYTDTQYF.

This clonotype turned up a few times. This chain links TRBV29-1 with TRBJ2-7; unclear D gene. Germline assignment: CDR1 SQVTM and CDR2 ANQGSEA. CDR3 length: 13 amino acids. V shed 8 bases and J shed 3 bases, with 17 bases lying between them. CDR3 DNA: TGCAGCATAGGTTGGACCCCCGACTACGAGCAGTACTTC. It codes for CSIGWTPDYEQYF.

The rearrangement uses TRBV5-5 and TRBJ2-1; D is uncertain. CDR3 length: 15 residues. The germline gives CDR1 SGHKS, CDR2 YYEKEE (reference sequence). The V and J ends lost 3 bases and 6 bases respectively, with 16 bases between them. The CDR3 DNA is TGTGCCAGCAGCTCTCTGGGCCCCATTAGCAATGAGCAGTTCTTC. Its protein product is CASSSLGPISNEQFF.

V usage is TRBV6-5 and J usage is TRBJ2-1; either TRBD1 or TRBD2 may supply D (5 bases each). CDR1 is MNHEY and CDR2 is SVGAGI in the germline V gene. V lost 2 bases and J 7 bases, leaving 12 bases between the germline ends. The length of the CDR3 is 14 residues. The CDR3 sequence: CASSYRDPLNEQFF. The CDR3 DNA reads TGTGCCAGCAGTTACCGGGACCCATTGAATGAGCAGTTCTTC.

V and J are TRBV12-3 or TRBV12-4 and TRBJ2-7; the match to TRBD1 covers 11 bases. The CDR3 totals 16 residues. V dropped 2 bases and J dropped 3; count of bases not matched to a gene: 6. The CDR3 is CASSLYRDRGVYEQYF. As DNA, the CDR3 is TGTGCCAGCAGTTTATACCGGGACAGGGGGGTCTACGAGCAGTACTTC.